Below, one T cell receptor (beta chain) is given with its context. At the DNA level, this CDR3 is encoded by other sequences in the same sample as well. Researchers ran the assay at a deep level. Profiling relied on immunoSEQ multiplex PCR, and the TCRdb table lists in-frame clones only, not all of them. The sample yields hundreds of thousands of clones, around three quarters seen once. These data come from a study of shared clonotypes between healthy human individuals. The donors, all of them Caucasian adults, lived in Nashville, Tennessee. The sample was PBMCs. The receptor was isolated from a woman aged 40 to 50 in good health. Some clones in this sample may be carry-over from other donors' samples.

The CDR3 coding sequence is TGTGCCAGCAGCTTAGTGGGAGACGAGCAGTACTTC. Translation: CASSLVGDEQYF. This chain joins TRBV7-9 and TRBJ2-7, with D perhaps matching TRBD2 (5 bases). The CDR3 runs to 12 residues. V lost 1 base, J lost 5 bases, and 6 bases lay in between. CDR1 and CDR2 from the germline V gene are SEHNR and FQNEAQ (reference sequence). The full variable domain, with the rest looked up from reference TRBV7-9 and TRBJ2-7, is DTGVSQNPRHKITKRGQNVTFRCDPISEHNRLYWYRQTLGQGPEFLTYFQNEAQLEKSRLLSDRFSAERPKGSFSTLEIQRTEQGDSAMYLCASSLVGDEQYFGPGTRLTVT.